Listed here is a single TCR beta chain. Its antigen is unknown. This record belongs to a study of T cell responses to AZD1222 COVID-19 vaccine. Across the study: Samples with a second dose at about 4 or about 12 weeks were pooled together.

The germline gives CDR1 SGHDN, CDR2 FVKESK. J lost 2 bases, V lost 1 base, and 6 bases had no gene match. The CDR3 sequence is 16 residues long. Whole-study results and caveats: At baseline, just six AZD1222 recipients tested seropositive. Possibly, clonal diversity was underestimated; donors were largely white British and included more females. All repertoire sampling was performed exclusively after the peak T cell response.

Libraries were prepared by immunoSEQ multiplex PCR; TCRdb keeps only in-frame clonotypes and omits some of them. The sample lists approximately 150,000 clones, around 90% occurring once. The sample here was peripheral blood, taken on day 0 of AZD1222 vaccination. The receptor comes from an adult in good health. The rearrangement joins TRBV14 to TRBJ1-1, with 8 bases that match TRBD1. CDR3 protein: CASSQGRDRGNTEAFF. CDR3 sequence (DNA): TGTGCCAGCAGCCAAGGCCGCGACAGGGGAAACACTGAAGCTTTCTTT.